This record concerns one T cell receptor beta chain sequence. Assay used: immunoSEQ multiplex PCR; TCRdb lists only in-frame clones, some missing. The sample includes approximately 50,000 clones, 79% of them seen just once. This CDR3 spans 18 amino acids. With V trimmed by 5 bases and J by 1 base, 14 bases remained unmatched. CDR1 is MDHEN, CDR2 SYDVKM, per germline. The data were obtained in a study of blood T cell repertoires in COVID-19. Overall study: Researchers got acute and convalescent COVID-19 samples from the United States, Italy and Spain. PBMCs, B-cell-depleted T cells, or T cells provided the cDNA or gDNA that made up the material.

Sequenced material: peripheral blood. This chain uses TRBV28 with TRBJ1-2, with 9 positions matching TRBD1. The source of this sequence is a man in his 70s with acute or convalescent COVID-19. CDR3 region: CASSTNRGQDGFNYGYTF. CDR3 DNA: TGTGCCAGCAGTACGAACAGGGGGCAGGACGGATTTAACTATGGCTACACCTTC.